A single sample gave rise to the 24 T cell receptor beta chains below, sequenced in a study of vaccination and CD4 T cells after COVID-19. Sequence data for DNA of cultured CD4+ T cells were generated by the Oncomine TCR Beta short-read assay. TCRdb re-called the PCR reads with MiXCR, one entry per CDR3 protein. The sample consists of about 9,700 distinct CDR3 sequences, about half of them appearing once. Treatment given: 10-day PBMC culture with coronavirus spike peptide pools or control peptides (ViraFEST assay). These TCRs are of unknown antigen specificity. Sequencing was performed on CD4+ T cells from blood, cultured in vitro. These receptors were obtained from a human donor who had recovered from COVID-19.

The gene calls are TRBV12-5 and TRBJ2-4; D not certain. The CDR3 contains 11 residues. Trimming shortened V by 4 bases and J by 8 bases, and 6 bases separated the two germline ends. Germline loops: CDR1 LGHNT, CDR2 FRNRAP. The CDR3 reads CASGSADIQYF. The CDR3 bases are TGTGCTAGTGGTTCAGCTGACATTCAGTACTTC. Full variable domain (rest looked up from reference TRBV12-5 and TRBJ2-4): DARVTQTPRHKVTEMGQEVTMRCQPILGHNTVFWYRQTMMQGLELLAYFRNRAPLDDSGMPKDRFSAEMPDATLATLKIQPSEPRDSAVYFCASGSADIQYFGAGTRLSVL.

The genes are TRBV27 and TRBJ2-1; 12 positions agree with TRBD2. Germline lookup yields CDR1 MNHEY and CDR2 SMNVEV (reference sequence). V was clipped by 5 bases and J by 9 bases; unmatched bases: 8. The CDR3 totals 15 residues. CDR3 sequence: CASSPGLAGPLEQFF. The CDR3 region has the DNA TGTGCCAGCAGTCCCGGACTAGCGGGACCTCTTGAGCAGTTCTTC.

The chain combines TRBV25-1 with TRBJ2-2; the D call may be TRBD1 or TRBD2 (5 bases each). This CDR3 comprises 15 residues. Germline lookup yields CDR1 MGHDK and CDR2 SYGVNS. V lost 4 bases and J 2 bases, leaving 11 bases between the germline ends. CDR3 DNA sequence: TGTGCCAGCAGTGTAGAGGGGAAAAACACCGGGGAGCTGTTTTTT. It encodes CASSVEGKNTGELFF.

The chain carries TRBV6-2 or TRBV6-3 and TRBJ1-6; D gene unclear. This CDR3 has 12 residues. Trimming stripped 5 bases from V and 6 bases from J, with 5 bases between. Germline CDR1 and CDR2: MNHEY and SVGEGT. The CDR3 region is CASSLPNSPLHF. The CDR3, as DNA: TGTGCCAGCAGTCTTCCTAATTCACCCCTCCACTTT.

V usage is TRBV2 and J usage is TRBJ1-2; the match to TRBD1 covers 7 bases. CDR3 size: 12 residues. Per germline, CDR1 SNHLY and CDR2 FYNNEI. J lost 8 bases, V lost 6 bases, and 6 bases had no gene match. This CDR3 is CASRPRTGGYTF. The CDR3 DNA follows: TGTGCCAGCAGACCACGGACAGGCGGCTACACCTTC.

The J gene is TRBJ1-2, the V gene TRBV30; D not resolved. Germline CDR1 and CDR2: GTSNPN and SVGIG (reference sequence). The CDR3 has 14 residues. V lost 6 bases and J lost 6, with 20 bases in between. The CDR3 loop is CACPRTSVQDGYTF. The DNA for the CDR3 is TGTGCCTGTCCTAGAACGAGCGTGCAGGATGGCTACACCTTC.

V and J are TRBV15 and TRBJ1-1, with D unresolved. Germline CDR1 reads LNHNV; CDR2 reads YYDKDF (reference sequence). This CDR3 comprises 17 residues. Between the trimmed V and J ends, which lost 0 bases and 4 bases, there was a span of 18 bases. CDR3 coding DNA: TGTGCCACCAGCAGAGATCGTACCCACCAACTGGGCACTGAAGCTTTCTTT. The encoded protein is CATSRDRTHQLGTEAFF.

The chain links TRBV20-1 to TRBJ2-5, with a weak D call TRBD1 (6 bases). Germline CDR1 DFQATT, CDR2 SNEGSKA (reference sequence). The CDR3 covers 14 residues. Trimming removed 6 bases at V and 1 base at J, with 15 bases between. CDR3 in DNA: TGCAGTGCCGAGCGTGGGGGCGTCCAAGAGACCCAGTACTTC. It encodes CSAERGGVQETQYF.

On this clonotype itself: The germline gene is not matched at one end of the junction; a read error may be the cause. This chain joins TRBV7-2 and TRBJ1-5, with D perhaps TRBD1 (5 bases). Germline V gene lookup returns CDR1 SGHTA and CDR2 FQGNSA. The CDR3 runs 14 residues. In nucleotides, the CDR3 is TGTGCCAGCAGCTTAACAGGAGTCAATCAGCCCGAGCATTTT. Translation gives CASSLTGVNQPEHF.

This clonotype is medium-sized. V gene TRBV9 combines with J gene TRBJ1-3; tentative D call: TRBD1 (6 bases). Germline values: CDR1 SGDLS, CDR2 YYNGEE. V lost 3 bases to trimming and J lost 6 bases, with 16 bases between them. This CDR3 has 15 residues. The DNA for the CDR3 is TGTGCCAGCAGCGCCGAGAACAGGGAAGCAAACACCATATATTTT. Encoded protein: CASSAENREANTIYF.

The J gene is TRBJ2-7, the V gene TRBV6-1, with 7 bases matching TRBD1. Unmatched junction bases numbered 2, after V lost 2 bases and J lost 1 base. In germline, CDR1 is MNHNS, CDR2 SASEGT. The CDR3 runs to 14 residues. DNA of the CDR3: TGTGCCAGCAGTGAAAAGGGGGCGTCCTACGAGCAGTACTTC. Protein: CASSEKGASYEQYF.

Only a few counts were recorded for this clonotype. At one boundary the junction diverges from the germline segment, which might be a read error. This chain connects TRBV7-9 to TRBJ2-1, with TRBD1 identical over 7 bases. The germline V gene has CDR1 SEHNR and CDR2 FQNEAQ (reference sequence). The CDR3 is 15 residues long. The CDR3 DNA reads as TGTGCCAGCAGATTAGGCCTAGGGGGCAAGGATGAGCAGTTCTTC. Protein: CASRLGLGGKDEQFF.

The chain is built from TRBV21-1 and TRBJ2-3; the table gives TRBD2 as D, unverified against the DNA. TRBV21-1 is annotated as a pseudogene. The CDR3 covers 16 residues. This chain's CDR3 is CASRFGLAGWGDTQYF. CDR3 in DNA: TGTGCCAGCAGATTTGGACTAGCGGGTTGGGGAGATACGCAGTATTTT.

The V and J genes are TRBV30 and TRBJ2-5; either TRBD1 or TRBD2 may fit D (6 bases each). Deletions cut 1 base from V and 1 base from J, with 7 bases between. This CDR3 is built from 13 residues. CDR1 is GTSNPN and CDR2 is SVGIG in the germline V gene (reference sequence). This chain's CDR3 is CAWSGGAQETQYF. CDR3 nucleotide sequence: TGTGCCTGGAGTGGGGGGGCCCAAGAGACCCAGTACTTC.

This chain joins TRBV20-1 and TRBJ2-3; 11 bases align to TRBD1. Germline loops: CDR1 DFQATT, CDR2 SNEGSKA (reference sequence). The CDR3 runs to 14 residues. The ends lost 5 bases at V and 4 bases at J; junction bases unmatched: 5. The CDR3 sequence is CSAGTGGMADTQYF. DNA for the CDR3: TGCAGTGCTGGGACAGGGGGGATGGCAGATACGCAGTATTTT.

The genes are TRBV19 and TRBJ1-4; 8 nucleotides align to TRBD1. V lost 4 bases, J lost 7 bases, and 5 bases stayed unmatched. The CDR3 covers 14 residues. Per the germline V gene, CDR1 is LNHDA and CDR2 is SQIVND (reference sequence). This CDR3 reads CASSTGGAGEKLFF. The CDR3 DNA follows: TGTGCCAGTAGTACAGGGGGCGCGGGTGAAAAACTGTTTTTT.

The V call is TRBV27, the J call TRBJ1-1; D perhaps matches TRBD1 (5 bases). V lost 1 base and J lost 4, with 7 bases in between. The germline V gene encodes CDR1 MNHEY and CDR2 SMNVEV (reference sequence). There are 13 residues in the CDR3. CDR3 DNA sequence: TGTGCCAGCAGTTTATTCAGGGCCACTGAAGCTTTCTTT. It is translated as CASSLFRATEAFF.

The V call is TRBV6-2 or TRBV6-3, the J call TRBJ2-5; D tentatively reads TRBD1 or TRBD2 (5 bases each). The CDR3 length is 15 residues. The ends were cut back, 6 bases at V and 1 base at J, with 15 bases in the middle. Germline CDR1 and CDR2: MNHEY and SVGEGT. Here the CDR3 reads CASSLIGTPQETQYF. The CDR3 DNA follows: TGTGCCAGCAGCCTGATCGGGACCCCCCAAGAGACCCAGTACTTC.

The V gene is TRBV6-1, the J gene TRBJ2-3, with 11 bases fitting TRBD2. This CDR3 region has 14 residues. The V gene end was trimmed by 6 bases and the J gene end by 7 bases; junction bases not matched to a gene: 6. CDR1 and CDR2 (germline): MNHNS, SASEGT. CDR3 loop: CASSLAGGPHTQYF. DNA for the CDR3: TGTGCCAGCAGCTTAGCGGGAGGGCCACATACGCAGTATTTT.

This clonotype has only a few counts. The chain recombines TRBV19 with TRBJ1-5; D possibly corresponds to TRBD1 (6 bases). The CDR3 loop spans 14 amino acids. Trimming took off 3 bases at V and 6 bases at J, with 12 bases between the two ends. Germline V gene lookup returns CDR1 LNHDA and CDR2 SQIVND (reference sequence). CDR3 bases: TGTGCCAGTAGTATCAGCCAGGGGTTTCAGCCCCAGCATTTT. Amino acids: CASSISQGFQPQHF.

The V call is TRBV20-1, the J call TRBJ1-2; TRBD1 matches at 7 bases. V dropped 0 bases and J dropped 2; count of bases not matched to a gene: 3. This CDR3 has 14 residues. Germline CDR1 is DFQATT and CDR2 is SNEGSKA (reference sequence). The chain's CDR3 is CSAREARGNYGYTF. Written as DNA, the CDR3 is TGCAGTGCTAGAGAAGCCAGGGGGAACTATGGCTACACCTTC.

This clonotype was picked up one time. V is TRBV12-5 and J is TRBJ1-2, with D possibly matching TRBD1 (6 bases). In germline, CDR1 is LGHNT, CDR2 FRNRAP. The CDR3 consists of 12 residues. V was trimmed by 6 bases and J by 8 bases, leaving 13 bases between them. The CDR3, as DNA: TGTGCTAGTGGATTACAGGGTCGCGGCTACACCTTC. Its protein product is CASGLQGRGYTF.

The chain has TRBV20-1 and TRBJ1-1; D might be TRBD1 (5 bases). CDR1 is DFQATT, CDR2 SNEGSKA, per germline (reference sequence). This CDR3 is built from 14 residues. V was trimmed by 6 bases and J by 2 bases, leaving 16 bases between them. The DNA of the CDR3 is TGCAGTGCCACTAGACAGTACCGAAACACTGAAGCTTTCTTT. Protein product: CSATRQYRNTEAFF.

The V call is TRBV12-3 or TRBV12-4, the J call TRBJ1-2; D uncertain. V was trimmed by 1 base and J by 8 bases, leaving 11 bases between them. CDR3 length: 13 amino acids. The CDR3 loop reads CASSLDRGLGYTF. In DNA form, the CDR3 reads TGTGCCAGCAGTTTAGACCGGGGTTTGGGCTACACCTTC.